The rows below give T cell receptor beta chains drawn from one sample of a study of blood T cell repertoires in COVID-19. TCRdb's copy holds only in-frame clones and misses some; the assay was immunoSEQ multiplex PCR. The sample contains approximately 180,000 clones, 70% to 90% of which appear only once. The sample taken for sequencing was peripheral blood. These receptors all come from a man aged 60-69 years with acute or convalescent COVID-19. Each CDR3 is given with its conserved first and last residue. A D gene is named only where the DNA matches it firmly. Size tells how often a clone was seen (once, few, many) or the class of an expanded clone, and some rows leave it out.

DNA	CDR3	D	V	size	J
TGTGCCAGCAGCCATCAACCCACTAGCGGGCCTAACAATGAGCAGTTCTTC	CASSHQPTSGPNNEQFF	TRBD2	TRBV3-1/TRBV3-2	few	TRBJ2-1
TGCGCCAGCAGCCAAGGTTCCGGGACTAGCGGGAGGGCCGGGGGAACCGGGGAGCTGTTTTTT	CASSQGSGTSGRAGGTGELFF	TRBD2	TRBV4-1	.	TRBJ2-2
TGTGCCAGCAGTTACGGACAGGCAACTAATGAAAAACTGTTTTTT	CASSYGQATNEKLFF	TRBD1	TRBV2	few	TRBJ1-4
TGTGCCAGCAGACCTAGGACAGGGGGCCAGCCCCAGCATTTT	CASRPRTGGQPQHF	TRBD1	TRBV2	few	TRBJ1-5
TGTGCCAGCAGTCTTACGGGACAGAACACTGAAGCTTTCTTT	CASSLTGQNTEAFF	.	TRBV27	.	TRBJ1-1
TGTGCCAGTAGTATAGTCGGGTACCAGGGCTACACCTTC	CASSIVGYQGYTF	.	TRBV19	.	TRBJ1-2
TGCGCCAGCAGCTTCCCACTAGCGGGAGGGGGCACAGATACGCAGTATTTT	CASSFPLAGGGTDTQYF	TRBD2	TRBV5-1	once	TRBJ2-3
TGTGCCAGCAGCTCTTTCGGGACAGGTATAAACGAGCAGTACTTC	CASSSFGTGINEQYF	TRBD1	TRBV5-8	once	TRBJ2-7
TGCGCCAGCAGCGGGGGACTACTCACTGAAGCTTTCTTT	CASSGGLLTEAFF	.	TRBV5-1	.	TRBJ1-1
TGTGCCAGCAGTTTACCTAGAGGTGCTTACGAGCAGTACTTC	CASSLPRGAYEQYF	.	TRBV28	.	TRBJ2-7
TGTGCCAGCACCCTCACCCCTAGCGGGAGCACCGGGGAGCTGTTTTTT	CASTLTPSGSTGELFF	TRBD2	TRBV7-9	.	TRBJ2-2
TGCGCCAGCAGCTTGATTCAGGGGAAGAACACTGAAGCTTTCTTT	CASSLIQGKNTEAFF	.	TRBV5-1	.	TRBJ1-1
TGTGCCAGCAGTTCTCAGCGGGGGTTATGGGATACGCAGTATTTT	CASSSQRGLWDTQYF	TRBD2	TRBV28	.	TRBJ2-3
TGTGCCACAGCAGGGAAGAATGAAAAACTGTTTTTT	CATAGKNEKLFF	.	TRBV7-2	.	TRBJ1-4
TGCGCCAGCAGCTCCGGGGGGACAGGGGCAGACACTGAAGCTTTCTTT	CASSSGGTGADTEAFF	TRBD1	TRBV5-1	.	TRBJ1-1
TGTGCCAGCAGTCCCCAGGGGAACACTGAAGCTTTCTTT	CASSPQGNTEAFF	.	TRBV11-2	.	TRBJ1-1
TGTGCCAGCAGTTCCCCGACTAGCCCCACAGATACGCAGTATTTT	CASSSPTSPTDTQYF	TRBD2	TRBV11-2	few	TRBJ2-3
TGTGCCAGCAGTAAAAGACAGGGTCTGGAGACCCAGTACTTC	CASSKRQGLETQYF	TRBD1	TRBV2	once	TRBJ2-5
TGTGCCAGCAGTTTGTTGGGACAGGGTCCCTACGAGCAGTACTTC	CASSLLGQGPYEQYF	TRBD1	TRBV27	.	TRBJ2-7
TGTGCCAGCAGAAAGGGACAGGGGAAAGCTTTCTTT	CASRKGQGKAFF	TRBD1	TRBV12-3/TRBV12-4	few	TRBJ1-1
TGTGCCAGTACCTTCACAGACAGGGGAGGAACTGAAGCTTTCTTT	CASTFTDRGGTEAFF	TRBD1	TRBV19	once	TRBJ1-1
TGTGCCAGTACCCCCGTCAGGTACCCTAGCAATCAGCCCCAGCATTTT	CASTPVRYPSNQPQHF	.	TRBV19	.	TRBJ1-5
TGTGCCAGCAGTGATCTCGGGCGGGGCCCGACCGGGGAGCTGTTTTTT	CASSDLGRGPTGELFF	.	TRBV2	few	TRBJ2-2
TGCGCCAGCAGCTTGGGTCAGGGGGCCGACGAGCAGTACTTC	CASSLGQGADEQYF	TRBD1	TRBV5-1	.	TRBJ2-7
TGCGCCAGCAGCTTGGGGACAGGGGGAAGGAATGAGCAGTTCTTC	CASSLGTGGRNEQFF	TRBD1	TRBV5-1	.	TRBJ2-1
TGTGCCAGCAGCTTTGGACTAGCGGGAGGACTGAACGGTGAGCAGTTCTTC	CASSFGLAGGLNGEQFF	TRBD2	TRBV11-2	once	TRBJ2-1
TGTGCCAGCACCGACCCGGGACAGGTATCCCGCGAGCAGTACTTC	CASTDPGQVSREQYF	TRBD1	TRBV2	.	TRBJ2-7
TGTGCCAGCAGTCCGGGACTAGCGGGAGGCACGAACACCGGGGAGCTGTTTTTT	CASSPGLAGGTNTGELFF	TRBD2	TRBV28	.	TRBJ2-2
TGTGCCACCAGACAGGGGGCAAATACTAACTATGGCTACACCTTC	CATRQGANTNYGYTF	TRBD1	TRBV19	.	TRBJ1-2
TGTGCCAGTAGCCGACAGGAATTGGGCTACGAGCAGTACTTC	CASSRQELGYEQYF	.	TRBV19	.	TRBJ2-7
TGTGCCAGCAGTTCCCTCTTAGAAGAGACCCAGTACTTC	CASSSLLEETQYF	.	TRBV27	.	TRBJ2-5
TGTGCCAGCAGTCAACAGGGGGCGAATGAAAAACTGTTTTTT	CASSQQGANEKLFF	TRBD1	TRBV28	.	TRBJ1-4
TGTGCCAGTAGGGAGGCGGCAGCTCCGACCGGGGAGCTGTTTTTT	CASREAAAPTGELFF	.	TRBV19	.	TRBJ2-2
TGTGCCAGCAGCTTGGGGTTGGAGGGCTACGAGCAGTACTTC	CASSLGLEGYEQYF	.	TRBV5-4	.	TRBJ2-7
TGTGCCAGCAGTTACGACCAGGGTGGGAATTCACCCCTCCACTTT	CASSYDQGGNSPLHF	.	TRBV6-6	.	TRBJ1-6